This T cell receptor beta chain comes out of a study of T cells in Graves' hyperthyroidism and ophthalmopathy. Disease duration under 2 months; hyperthyroidism patients were aged 18 to 65. PBMCs came from 9 to 10 ml fresh peripheral blood. This clonotype has only a few counts. What it binds is unknown. Trimming at V came to 2 bases and at J to 0 bases, leaving 5 bases not matched to a gene. The CDR3 extends over 16 amino acids. Germline CDR1 and CDR2: KGHSH and LQKENI. Notes on the study in general: Expanded thyroid clonotypes (above 0.001) were mostly also found in blood. A model built on 13 V-J features separated ophthalmopathy from stable hyperthyroidism.

What was amplified from RNA transcripts were TCR beta CDR3 regions. The study used the HTBI primer set for a first-round RT-PCR of the TCR CDR3. TCRdb processed the multiplex PCR reads anew with MiXCR; each CDR3 protein has one entry. Of a few hundred thousand distinct CDR3 sequences listed, less than 25% were seen once; the top ten hold more than 25%. The sequencing input was blood. The chain employs TRBV18 and TRBJ2-7, with 9 bases fitting TRBD1. This clonotype was sampled from a man aged 18 to 35 with Graves' hyperthyroidism. The CDR3 here is CASSPIGTGNSYEQYF. CDR3 sequence (DNA): TGTGCCAGCTCACCAATCGGGACAGGGAACTCCTACGAGCAGTACTTC.